Following are 20 T cell receptor beta chains from one sample sequenced in a study of blood T cell repertoires in COVID-19. The data were produced by immunoSEQ multiplex PCR, yet TCRdb's version contains in-frame clones alone and is incomplete. The sample lists tens of thousands of clones; more than 80% were seen once. The sequencing sample was made of peripheral blood. Every receptor here comes from a middle-aged man with COVID-19, enrolled during active disease.

This chain connects TRBV6-5 to TRBJ1-2; the match to TRBD1 covers 7 bases. Germline loops: CDR1 MNHEY, CDR2 SVGAGI. V lost 6 bases to trimming and J lost 7 bases; unmatched junction nucleotides: 11. The CDR3 has 14 amino acids. The CDR3 nucleotides are TGTGCCAGCAGCAAAGACAGGGTTGGAAGTGGCTACACCTTC. Its protein is CASSKDRVGSGYTF.

This chain joins TRBV5-1 and TRBJ1-2; maybe TRBD1 (5 bases). CDR3 length: 14 amino acids. The germline CDR1 and CDR2 sequences are SGHRS and YFSETQ. V was shortened by 0 bases and J by 4 bases, with 10 bases between the two germline ends. The CDR3 DNA follows: TGCGCCAGCAGCTTGGCCGACAGAATCTATGGCTACACCTTC. Translating it yields CASSLADRIYGYTF.

This rearrangement joins TRBV18 to TRBJ1-2, with 9 bases matching TRBD1. Germline loops: CDR1 KGHSH, CDR2 LQKENI. This CDR3 contains 15 residues. V shed 0 bases, J shed 4 bases, and the junction held 3 bases outside the gene matches. The chain's CDR3 is CASSPPGQGSYGYTF. The CDR3 nucleotides are TGTGCCAGCTCACCACCCGGACAGGGGAGCTATGGCTACACCTTC.

CDR3 DNA sequence: TGCGCCAGCAGGGCGAATTCAGGCTCCTATGGCTACACCTTC. Its translation is CASRANSGSYGYTF. The genes are TRBV5-1 and TRBJ1-2; D remains unclear. Germline CDR1 is SGHRS and CDR2 is YFSETQ. V gave up 5 bases and J gave up 4 bases, with 15 bases separating them. This CDR3 is 14 amino acids long.

This chain joins TRBV7-9 and TRBJ2-7; no reliable D call. Germline lookup yields CDR1 SEHNR and CDR2 FQNEAQ (reference sequence). The V and J ends lost 6 bases and 5 bases respectively, with 17 bases between them. The CDR3 covers 14 residues. The CDR3 DNA sequence: TGTGCCAGCAGTTTCAGCGTCAACGTCCACGAGCAGTACTTC. Protein sequence: CASSFSVNVHEQYF.

This chain links TRBV13 with TRBJ2-7, with D possibly TRBD2 on 5 matching bases. CDR3 size: 15 residues. Trimming removed 2 bases at V and 3 bases at J, with 14 bases between. The V gene's germline CDR1 is PRHDT and CDR2 FYEKMQ (reference sequence). CDR3 nucleotides: TGTGCCAGCAGCTTAAGAGGGCGGAAGGACTACGAGCAGTACTTC. Translating it yields CASSLRGRKDYEQYF.

The table lists this clone with a few counts. This sequence joins TRBV11-2 and TRBJ2-7, with 8 positions matching TRBD2. Germline assignment: CDR1 SGHAT and CDR2 FQNNGV. CDR3 size: 16 residues. The trim removed 4 bases at V and 0 bases at J, leaving 8 bases unmatched. The CDR3 is CASSSFPGGSSYEQYF. In nucleotides, the CDR3 is TGTGCCAGCAGCTCATTCCCGGGGGGGTCCTCCTACGAGCAGTACTTC. Variable domain in full (rest from reference TRBV11-2 and TRBJ2-7): EAGVAQSPRYKIIEKRQSVAFWCNPISGHATLYWYQQILGQGPKLLIQFQNNGVVDDSQLPKDRFSAERLKGVDSTLKIQPAKLEDSAVYLCASSSFPGGSSYEQYFGPGTRLTVT.

The chain carries TRBV11-2 and TRBJ2-7; possible D gene TRBD1, 6 bases. Germline V CDR1 and CDR2: SGHAT, FQNNGV. Trimming left V 6 bases short and J 2 bases short, with 14 bases between. The CDR3 runs 14 residues. CDR3 coding DNA: TGTGCCAGCAGATTGGACAGACAAACCTACGAGCAGTACTTC. Amino acids: CASRLDRQTYEQYF.

This clone showed up just once. V and J are TRBV19 and TRBJ2-3; D gene ambiguous. Germline V CDR1 and CDR2: LNHDA, SQIVND (reference sequence). There are 15 residues in the CDR3. V lost 5 bases to trimming and J lost 0 bases, with 12 bases between them. The CDR3 nucleotides read TGTGCCAGTAGTCCGGGTTACCCTAGCACAGATACGCAGTATTTT. It specifies CASSPGYPSTDTQYF.

The chain carries TRBV9 and TRBJ1-2; 12 nucleotides align to TRBD1. The V gene's germline CDR1 is SGDLS and CDR2 YYNGEE. Losses at the gene ends were 7 bases for V and 8 bases for J; bases not matched to a gene: 9. The CDR3 is 14 amino acids. CDR3 sequence: CASGKGQGAGGYTF. The CDR3 nucleotides read TGTGCCAGCGGAAAGGGACAGGGGGCCGGAGGCTACACCTTC.

The chain combines TRBV3-1 (or the pseudogene TRBV3-2) with TRBJ1-1; D is unresolved. Trimming took 1 base from V and 12 from J, leaving 12 bases between them. The length of the CDR3 is 12 residues. The V gene's germline CDR1 is LGHDT and CDR2 YNNKEL (reference sequence). CDR3 nucleotides: TGTGCCAGCAGCCAAGGTACCAGTCCATCTTTCTTT. This codes for CASSQGTSPSFF.

The DNA of the CDR3 is TGTGCCAGCAGTGAGGTGAAGTTGGGGACAGGTTATGGCTACACCTTC. Its protein product is CASSEVKLGTGYGYTF. V gene TRBV2 combines with J gene TRBJ1-2; 8 bases fit TRBD1. The CDR3 runs to 16 residues. After removal of 3 bases from V and 5 bases from J, the junction contained 11 bases not matched to a gene. Germline assignment: CDR1 SNHLY and CDR2 FYNNEI.

This clone was observed once. This chain links TRBV7-6 with TRBJ1-2, with D tentatively TRBD1 (5 bases). V was trimmed by 1 base and J by 0 bases, leaving 15 bases between them. CDR1 SGHVS and CDR2 FNYEAQ come from the germline V gene. The length of the CDR3 is 17 residues. The DNA for the CDR3 is TGTGCCAGCAGCTTAGGCGGACGGCTAGGGGCTAACTATGGCTACACCTTC. It codes for CASSLGGRLGANYGYTF.

The V gene is TRBV29-1, the J gene TRBJ2-1; 8 bases are a match to TRBD1. V gave up 7 bases and J gave up 8 bases; unmatched junction bases: 7. The CDR3 runs to 12 residues. Germline V gives CDR1 SQVTM, CDR2 ANQGSEA. CDR3 in amino acids: CSALGQGDEQFF. For the CDR3, the DNA is TGCAGCGCCCTCGGACAGGGCGATGAGCAGTTCTTC.

The chain couples TRBV10-3 to TRBJ2-3; no firm D call. Germline CDR1 is ENHRY and CDR2 is SYGVKD. Deletions cut 6 bases from V and 0 bases from J, with 10 bases between. The length of the CDR3 is 14 residues. CDR3 in DNA: TGTGCCATCAGCCGAGTCCCTAGCACAGATACGCAGTATTTT. Residues: CAISRVPSTDTQYF.

This clone was recorded once. The chain is built from TRBV12-5 and TRBJ2-1; the D gene is possibly TRBD1 (6 bases). The CDR3 has 18 residues. V gave up 5 bases and J gave up 1 base, with 21 bases separating them. CDR1 is LGHNT and CDR2 is FRNRAP in the germline V gene. CDR3 sequence: CASGPHYGAGDSYNEQFF. The CDR3 DNA reads as TGTGCTAGTGGTCCTCATTACGGGGCAGGGGATTCCTACAATGAGCAGTTCTTC.

CDR3 DNA: TGTGCCACCAGTGATTCCCGACAGGGTAACACTGAAGCTTTCTTT. Its translation: CATSDSRQGNTEAFF. This chain links TRBV24-1 with TRBJ1-1, with TRBD1 matching 7 bases. Germline V gives CDR1 KGHDR, CDR2 SFDVKD. V lost 2 bases, J lost 2 bases, and 4 bases stayed unmatched. The CDR3 spans 15 residues.

This clone came up a few times. The chain employs TRBV9 and TRBJ1-5, with 9 bases aligning to TRBD1. The V gene end was trimmed by 0 bases and the J gene end by 5 bases; junction bases not matched to a gene: 3. The germline V gene has CDR1 SGDLS and CDR2 YYNGEE. This CDR3 region has 15 residues. CDR3 DNA sequence: TGTGCCAGCAGCGTAGATTGGACAGGGGATCAGCCCCAGCATTTT. It encodes CASSVDWTGDQPQHF.

This clone appeared a few times. This chain connects TRBV4-1 to TRBJ2-1; D perhaps matches TRBD1 (5 bases). The V gene lost 0 bases and the J gene lost 0 bases, with 15 bases spanning the gap. CDR1 and CDR2 from the germline V gene are MGHRA and YSYEKL. The CDR3 has 18 residues. The CDR3 reads CASSQEYRHSSSYNEQFF. The CDR3 DNA reads TGCGCCAGCAGCCAAGAATACAGGCACTCGAGCTCCTACAATGAGCAGTTCTTC.

This clone has a single count. The chain carries TRBV30 and TRBJ1-1, with D tentatively TRBD1 (6 bases). Germline V lookup: CDR1 GTSNPN, CDR2 SVGIG (reference sequence). V dropped 0 bases and J dropped 7 bases, with 12 bases sitting between them. This CDR3 spans 13 amino acids. The CDR3 loop reads CAWSVLDRNEAFF. CDR3 sequence (DNA): TGTGCCTGGAGTGTACTGGACAGAAATGAAGCTTTCTTT. The variable domain in full, completed from reference TRBV30 and TRBJ1-1, reads SQTIHQWPATLVQPVGSPLSLECTVEGTSNPNLYWYRQAAGRGLQLLFYSVGIGQISSEVPQNLSASRPQDRQFILSSKKLLLSDSGFYLCAWSVLDRNEAFFGQGTRLTVV.